The 5 T cell receptor beta chains listed next were all sequenced from one sample in a study of Graves' ophthalmopathy and Graves' hyperthyroidism. The authors amplified TCR beta CDR3 regions from RNA transcripts. In the first round, RT-PCR was carried out with HTBI primers, and a multiplex PCR formed the second round. MiXCR, applied by TCRdb to the multiplex PCR reads, yields one record per CDR3 protein. Of approximately 700,000 distinct CDR3 sequences in the sample, 40% were seen once. Sequencing was carried out using peripheral blood. The receptors originated from an adult man with Graves' ophthalmopathy.

This clonotype was counted a few times. The chain is built from TRBV12-3 or TRBV12-4 and TRBJ2-5, with D hard to call. The V gene lost 4 bases and the J gene lost 2 bases, with 11 bases spanning the gap. The CDR3 loop spans 14 amino acids. The CDR3: CASSSYETQETQYF. The CDR3 DNA follows: TGTGCCAGCAGTTCCTATGAAACACAAGAGACCCAGTACTTC.

J is TRBJ2-2 and V is TRBV25-1; 8 bases fit TRBD2. Germline V gives CDR1 MGHDK, CDR2 SYGVNS. The CDR3 extends over 15 amino acids. The V and J ends lost 5 bases and 7 bases, in that order; junction bases with no gene match: 9. DNA of the CDR3: TGTGCCAGCAGTTATCCCCCTAGCGGGCGCGGGGAGCTGTTTTTT. Protein product: CASSYPPSGRGELFF. Complete variable domain (other parts from reference TRBV25-1 and TRBJ2-2): EADIYQTPRYLVIGTGKKITLECSQTMGHDKMYWYQQDPGMELHLIHYSYGVNSTEKGDLSSESTVSRIRTEHFPLTLESARPSHTSQYLCASSYPPSGRGELFFGEGSRLTVL.

Details on this clonotype: Just one base apart from a much larger clone, this may be a read error. Likely a read error: the CDR3 ends without its conserved phenylalanine or tryptophan. This chain joins TRBV20-1 and TRBJ2-5; 9 bases are shared with TRBD2. The trim removed 6 bases at V and 0 bases at J, leaving 8 bases unmatched. This CDR3 spans 15 amino acids. The germline V gene encodes CDR1 DFQATT and CDR2 SNEGSKA (reference sequence). The CDR3 loop reads CSARKRGVYQETQYS. CDR3 bases: TGCAGTGCCCGGAAGCGGGGGGTGTACCAAGAGACCCAGTACTCC.

As concerns this clonotype: An end of the junction does not agree with germline; a read error may underlie this. This chain joins TRBV7-2 and TRBJ2-7; 11 nucleotides agree with TRBD1. This CDR3 is 15 amino acids long. Germline loops: CDR1 SGHTA, CDR2 FQGNSA. CDR3 DNA: TGCGCCAGCAGCCCCGGGACAGGGGGGAAATACGAGCAGTACTTC. Its translation: CASSPGTGGKYEQYF.

The chain employs TRBV20-1 and TRBJ2-7; TRBD2 matches at 8 bases. The CDR3 runs to 17 residues. The junction had 14 bases not matched to a gene; V was cut back by 0 bases and J by 4 bases. CDR1 DFQATT and CDR2 SNEGSKA come from the germline V gene (reference sequence). CDR3 protein: CSARDTVRRAGVYEQYF. The CDR3 DNA follows: TGCAGTGCTAGAGATACTGTCAGGAGAGCGGGAGTTTACGAGCAGTACTTC.